The 14 T cell receptor beta chains reported below all come from one sample, sequenced in a study of T cell responses to AZD1222 COVID-19 vaccine. TCRdb's table, derived via immunoSEQ multiplex PCR, lists solely in-frame clones and lacks some. The sample consists of about 140,000 clones, approximately 90% of them appearing once. The sequencing used peripheral blood, collected on day 0 of AZD1222 vaccination. The receptors come from an adult in good health.

This chain connects TRBV29-1 to TRBJ1-1, with TRBD1 as a possible D gene (6 bases). CDR3 size: 12 residues. V lost 6 bases and J 1 base, leaving 9 bases between the germline ends. Germline CDR1 SQVTM, CDR2 ANQGSEA. In nucleotides, the CDR3 is TGCAGCGTAGGGACACAGAACACTGAAGCTTTCTTT. It specifies CSVGTQNTEAFF.

The V call is TRBV29-1, the J call TRBJ2-1, with D possibly TRBD1 on 6 matching bases. The V and J ends lost 5 bases and 4 bases respectively, with 21 bases between them. This CDR3 comprises 16 residues. Per the germline V gene, CDR1 is SQVTM and CDR2 is ANQGSEA. DNA for the CDR3: TGCAGCGTTTTCCTTAAAGGGGGTTTTCGATACAATGAGCAGTTCTTC. This codes for CSVFLKGGFRYNEQFF.

J is TRBJ1-2 and V is TRBV7-9; 7 positions match TRBD1. Germline lookup yields CDR1 SEHNR and CDR2 FQNEAQ (reference sequence). The CDR3 is made up of 15 amino acids. V lost 3 bases to trimming and J lost 6 bases; unmatched junction nucleotides: 10. The DNA of the CDR3 is TGTGCCAGCAGCTTGTCGGTAGCCGGGACAGATGGCTACACCTTC. This codes for CASSLSVAGTDGYTF.

For the CDR3, the DNA is TGTGCCAGCAGTTTCCGTGGGACAGGGGGCACTGAAGCTTTCTTT. Its translation: CASSFRGTGGTEAFF. The J gene is TRBJ1-1, the V gene TRBV6-5; 11 nucleotides align to TRBD1. CDR3 length: 15 amino acids. J was trimmed by 4 bases and V by 4 bases; bases with no gene match: 5. Per germline, CDR1 MNHEY and CDR2 SVGAGI.

This clone showed up just once. V gene TRBV12-3 or TRBV12-4 combines with J gene TRBJ2-7; 7 positions match TRBD1. The CDR3 runs 13 residues. V was pared by 5 bases and J by 6 bases, with 7 bases of the junction left unmatched. CDR3 sequence (DNA): TGTGCCAGCAGTACCGACAGGGTAGGCGAGCAGTACTTC. It specifies CASSTDRVGEQYF.

This sequence joins TRBV7-3 and TRBJ2-3; tentatively, D is TRBD1 (6 bases). The germline gives CDR1 SGHTA, CDR2 FQGTGA. Between the trimmed V and J ends, which lost 5 bases and 11 bases, there was a span of 23 bases. The CDR3 totals 15 residues. In DNA form, the CDR3 reads TGTGCCAGCAGCAAAACAGGGTCCATAGGCGTCGGGCAGTATTTT. The encoded protein is CASSKTGSIGVGQYF.

This clone was detected ten times or more. This sequence joins TRBV6-5 and TRBJ2-1; 11 bases align to TRBD2. J lost 4 bases, V lost 3 bases, and 2 bases had no gene match. The CDR3 totals 15 residues. The germline CDR1 and CDR2 sequences are MNHEY and SVGAGI. CDR3 DNA: TGTGCCAGCAGTTATACTAGCGGGGGTTACAATGAGCAGTTCTTC. It codes for CASSYTSGGYNEQFF.

This clone showed up just once. The J gene is TRBJ1-5, the V gene TRBV19; D is undetermined. CDR1 and CDR2 (germline): LNHDA, SQIVND (reference sequence). Deletions cut 10 bases from V and 4 bases from J, with 11 bases between. CDR3 length equals 12 residues. The CDR3 is CATGRSNQPQHF. The CDR3 nucleotides read TGTGCCACCGGACGGTCTAATCAGCCCCAGCATTTT.

CDR3 loop: CATSVGSYNEQFF. The CDR3 DNA sequence: TGTGCCACCAGTGTTGGATCCTACAATGAGCAGTTCTTC. The J gene is TRBJ2-1, the V gene TRBV24-1; D is uncertain. Germline CDR1 reads KGHDR; CDR2 reads SFDVKD. CDR3 length equals 13 residues. Trimming took 5 bases from V and 1 from J, leaving 5 bases between them.

This clone was counted once. V is TRBV9 and J is TRBJ1-2; D may be TRBD1 (6 bases). The CDR3 totals 17 residues. V shed 4 bases and J shed 3 bases, with 22 bases lying between them. The germline V gene encodes CDR1 SGDLS and CDR2 YYNGEE. Written as DNA, the CDR3 is TGTGCCAGCAGCCCCAGCTTAGGGGGGACAACGGACTATGGCTACACCTTC. It encodes CASSPSLGGTTDYGYTF.

This clone occurred once. This chain uses TRBV4-3 with TRBJ1-2; a possible D gene is TRBD1 (5 bases). Germline assignment: CDR1 LGHNA and CDR2 YSLEER. V was trimmed by 2 bases and J by 5 bases, leaving 18 bases between them. The CDR3 has 16 amino acids. This chain's CDR3 is CASSQNRGAGSYGYTF. As DNA, the CDR3 is TGCGCCAGCAGCCAAAACCGGGGAGCAGGGAGTTATGGCTACACCTTC.

DNA of the CDR3: TGTGCCAGCAGCTTGGCAGGCATCAACACTGAAGCTTTCTTT. Protein sequence: CASSLAGINTEAFF. J is TRBJ1-1 and V is TRBV7-8, with no clear D. There are 14 residues in the CDR3. Germline V CDR1 and CDR2: SGHVS, FQNEAQ. Trimming took 3 bases from V and 2 from J, leaving 10 bases between them. Together with reference TRBV7-8 and TRBJ1-1, the CDR3 gives the full variable domain: GAGVSQSPRYKVAKRGQDVALRCDPISGHVSLFWYQQALGQGPEFLTYFQNEAQLDKSGLPSDRFFAERPEGSVSTLKIQRTQQEDSAVYLCASSLAGINTEAFFGQGTRLTVV.

The chain combines TRBV12-5 with TRBJ2-1; TRBD2 matches 14 bases. The CDR3 sequence is 16 residues long. CDR1 and CDR2 (germline): LGHNT, FRNRAP. Germline trimming cut 5 bases from V and 10 bases from J; bases unmatched to any gene: 10. In DNA form, the CDR3 reads TGTGCTAGTGGTCCCAAGACTAGCGGGGGGGCAAAAGAGCAGTTCTTC. Translated, it gives CASGPKTSGGAKEQFF.

The rearrangement joins TRBV7-2 to TRBJ2-5; D call uncertain. CDR3 length equals 11 residues. Trimming took 5 bases from V and 3 from J, leaving 4 bases between them. Germline loops: CDR1 SGHTA, CDR2 FQGNSA. The CDR3 here is CASSPKETQYF. The CDR3 bases are TGTGCCAGCAGCCCCAAAGAGACCCAGTACTTC.